These 27 T cell receptor beta chains were all obtained from the same sample, sequenced in a study of cytomegalovirus exposure and HLA in healthy donors (dated by TCRdb to about 2017). The library was built by means of the immunoSEQ multiplex PCR assay. The multiplex PCR relied on a mix of 60 forward primers for TCR Vbeta segments and 13 reverse primers for TCR Jbeta segments. Here the immuneACCESS table is served through TCRdb, limited to in-frame sequences with V and J called. Missing clones are a known gap in these copies; in checked studies unresolved V genes cover under half, and the rest lacks a known reason. This sample gives 55,000 to 85,000 clones in total; about 80% of them show up just once. The top ten constitute about 8% of the sample. The sequencing sample was made of PBMCs. The receptors were sampled from a man in his late teens or twenties in good health and CMV-seropositive.

The rearrangement joins TRBV9 to TRBJ2-1, with 9 bases identical to TRBD2. V was pared by 0 bases and J by 4 bases, with 8 bases of the junction left unmatched. The CDR3 covers 17 residues. Germline lookup yields CDR1 SGDLS and CDR2 YYNGEE. CDR3 sequence reads: CASSVATGREGYNEQFF. The CDR3 nucleotides read TGTGCCAGCAGCGTAGCTACGGGGCGGGAGGGATACAATGAGCAGTTCTTC.

The V call is TRBV2, the J call TRBJ2-7; 9 bases fit TRBD1. V lost 6 bases and J lost 4; bases outside the gene matches: 10. Germline values: CDR1 SNHLY, CDR2 FYNNEI. The CDR3 length is 15 residues. CDR3 loop: CASRSPGQGQYEQYF. CDR3 nucleotides: TGTGCCAGCAGATCTCCGGGACAGGGTCAATACGAGCAGTACTTC.

The chain combines TRBV6-5 with TRBJ1-2; possible D gene TRBD1, 5 bases. The CDR3 is made up of 14 amino acids. Germline CDR1 is MNHEY and CDR2 is SVGAGI. Trimming removed 8 bases from V and 3 bases from J, with 16 bases in between. The CDR3 is CASRRAGGDYGYTF. CDR3 bases: TGTGCCAGCCGTAGGGCCGGGGGGGACTATGGCTACACCTTC.

The chain links TRBV5-1 to TRBJ1-1; D is unresolved. The CDR3 extends over 13 amino acids. Germline V gives CDR1 SGHRS, CDR2 YFSETQ. V was shortened by 4 bases and J by 1 base, with 8 bases between the two germline ends. The CDR3 DNA follows: TGCGCCAGCAGCGTTACAGAGAACACTGAAGCTTTCTTT. Its translation is CASSVTENTEAFF.

This clone was observed a few times. V is TRBV21-1 and J is TRBJ1-1; the table's D call, TRBD1, was not checked against the DNA. TRBV21-1 is listed as a pseudogene. The CDR3 has 17 amino acids. CDR3 residues: CASSIPAPGQGNTEAFF. The CDR3 DNA reads TGTGCCAGCAGCATTCCCGCTCCGGGACAGGGGAACACTGAAGCTTTCTTT.

The V call is TRBV30, the J call TRBJ1-1; D unresolved. V was cut by 2 bases and J by 4 bases, with 11 bases left in between. CDR3 length: 13 residues. Germline loops: CDR1 GTSNPN, CDR2 SVGIG (reference sequence). CDR3 sequence: CAWSQTVRTEAFF. Here the CDR3 DNA reads TGTGCCTGGAGTCAAACAGTGCGCACTGAAGCTTTCTTT.

This chain joins TRBV10-3 and TRBJ2-5; D might be TRBD1 (6 bases). The V end was cut by 8 bases, the J end by 2 bases, with 15 bases between. From germline, CDR1 is ENHRY and CDR2 SYGVKD. The CDR3 is 14 residues long. CDR3 protein: CAISDQDRQETQYF. The CDR3 bases are TGTGCCATCTCTGACCAGGACAGACAAGAGACCCAGTACTTC.

The chain is built from TRBV14 and TRBJ1-2; 10 nucleotides align to TRBD1. V trimming: 2 bases; J trimming: 5 bases; junction bases outside the gene matches: 5. The CDR3 sequence is 15 residues long. The germline V gene has CDR1 SGHDN and CDR2 FVKESK. The CDR3 DNA is TGTGCCAGCAGCCAAAGGGACAGGGGCTATTATGGCTACACCTTC. Translated: CASSQRDRGYYGYTF.

The V call is TRBV6-1, the J call TRBJ2-6; the match to TRBD1 covers 8 bases. This CDR3 region has 17 residues. The germline V gene has CDR1 MNHNS and CDR2 SASEGT. The V and J ends lost 4 bases and 2 bases, in that order; junction bases with no gene match: 7. The DNA for the CDR3 is TGTGCCAGCAGTGCTCCAGGGGGCCCCACTGGGGCCAACGTCCTGACTTTC. This translates into CASSAPGGPTGANVLTF.

The rearrangement uses TRBV5-1 and TRBJ2-1, with 11 bases matching TRBD2. This CDR3 is built from 15 residues. V shed 2 bases, J shed 5 bases, and the junction held 3 bases outside the gene matches. Germline V gives CDR1 SGHRS, CDR2 YFSETQ. As DNA, the CDR3 is TGCGCCAGCAGCTTACCGGGACTAGCGGACAATGAGCAGTTCTTC. Translated: CASSLPGLADNEQFF.

The chain recombines TRBV27 with TRBJ1-1; TRBD1 matches at 7 bases. The V and J ends lost 6 bases and 8 bases, in that order; junction bases with no gene match: 9. CDR3 size: 13 residues. The germline gives CDR1 MNHEY, CDR2 SMNVEV (reference sequence). The CDR3 sequence: CASSNGQGVEAFF. The CDR3 nucleotides read TGTGCCAGCAGCAATGGTCAGGGGGTAGAAGCTTTCTTT.

This clone was seen just once. The V and J genes are TRBV30 and TRBJ1-2, with D unclear. Germline lookup yields CDR1 GTSNPN and CDR2 SVGIG (reference sequence). V was cut by 5 bases and J by 2 bases, with 15 bases left in between. The CDR3 runs to 14 residues. CDR3 in DNA: TGTGCCTGGGGGGAGGGAGGTTACAACTATGGCTACACCTTC. It translates to CAWGEGGYNYGYTF.

This clone showed up just a few times. The rearrangement links TRBV6-1 to TRBJ1-6; TRBD1 agrees at 8 bases. CDR1 and CDR2 from the germline V gene are MNHNS and SASEGT. After removal of 6 bases from V and 7 bases from J, the junction contained 8 bases not matched to a gene. This CDR3 region has 15 residues. In nucleotides, the CDR3 is TGTGCCAGCAGCGAACAGGGGGTGTTCAATTCACCCCTCCACTTT. Its protein is CASSEQGVFNSPLHF.

This chain uses TRBV5-6 with TRBJ2-7, with 7 bases that match TRBD2. The CDR3 runs 14 residues. V shed 2 bases and J 7 bases; nucleotides not matched to a gene: 9. Germline loops: CDR1 SGHDT, CDR2 YYEEEE. This CDR3 is CASSFPTSLVEQYF. Written as DNA, the CDR3 is TGTGCCAGCAGCTTCCCGACTAGCCTAGTTGAGCAGTACTTC. The full variable domain, in which reference TRBV5-6 and TRBJ2-7 provide the parts outside the CDR3, is DAGVTQSPTHLIKTRGQQVTLRCSPKSGHDTVSWYQQALGQGPQFIFQYYEEEERQRGNFPDRFSGHQFPNYSSELNVNALLLGDSALYLCASSFPTSLVEQYFGPGTRLTVT.

About this clone: Within the sample, other DNA sequences also encode this same CDR3. The chain couples TRBV9 to TRBJ1-1; the match to TRBD1 covers 9 bases. Germline assignment: CDR1 SGDLS and CDR2 YYNGEE. Trimming at V came to 2 bases and at J to 3 bases, leaving 5 bases not matched to a gene. There are 15 residues in the CDR3. The CDR3 DNA sequence: TGTGCCAGCAGCGTGAGGGGGGACAGGGACACTGAAGCTTTCTTT. Translation: CASSVRGDRDTEAFF.

The chain combines TRBV7-9 with TRBJ1-5; a possible D gene is TRBD1 (5 bases). Trimming cost V 4 bases and J 7 bases, with 11 bases left between them. The V gene's germline CDR1 is SEHNR and CDR2 FQNEAQ (reference sequence). The CDR3 is 13 residues long. In DNA form, the CDR3 reads TGTGCCAGCAGCTCGGGACTTGAGCAGCCCCAGCATTTT. Encoded protein: CASSSGLEQPQHF.

The CDR3 loop is CASSQGLTSGNTIYF. The CDR3 DNA is TGCGCCAGCAGCCAGGGCCTAACCTCTGGAAACACCATATATTTT. The chain recombines TRBV5-1 with TRBJ1-3, with D maybe TRBD1 (5 bases). Germline V gives CDR1 SGHRS, CDR2 YFSETQ. The CDR3 has 15 residues. V gave up 4 bases and J gave up 0 bases, with 11 bases separating them.

The chain uses TRBV7-2 and TRBJ2-7; no reliable D call. Looked up from germline, CDR1 is SGHTA and CDR2 is FQGNSA. The CDR3 runs 11 residues. V dropped 5 bases and J dropped 4 bases, with 6 bases sitting between them. The DNA for the CDR3 is TGTGCCAGCAGCATCAGGTACGAGCAGTACTTC. It yields the protein CASSIRYEQYF.

This rearrangement joins TRBV6-5 to TRBJ1-1; D is ambiguous. Trimming left V 0 bases short and J 8 bases short, with 10 bases between. Germline values: CDR1 MNHEY, CDR2 SVGAGI. The CDR3 contains 13 residues. DNA for the CDR3: TGTGCCAGCAGTTACTCGGCCATCGGGGAAGCTTTCTTT. Amino acids: CASSYSAIGEAFF.

V gene TRBV2 combines with J gene TRBJ2-5; D may be TRBD1 (5 bases). V lost 4 bases, J lost 5 bases, and 26 bases lay in between. Germline CDR1 and CDR2: SNHLY and FYNNEI. The CDR3 extends over 18 amino acids. Written as DNA, the CDR3 is TGTGCCAGCAGTGCGTTTAAGGGGTCCCCCTTTTTCACGGAGACCCAGTACTTC. It translates to CASSAFKGSPFFTETQYF.

The chain is built from TRBV25-1 and TRBJ2-2; D is possibly TRBD1 (6 bases). Germline CDR1 and CDR2: MGHDK and SYGVNS. Trimming removed 3 bases at V and 5 bases at J, with 13 bases between. The CDR3 is 15 residues long. The CDR3 nucleotides read TGTGCCAGCAGTGAGCCCTCAGGGGTTACCGGGGAGCTGTTTTTT. This codes for CASSEPSGVTGELFF. Variable domain in full (rest from reference TRBV25-1 and TRBJ2-2): EADIYQTPRYLVIGTGKKITLECSQTMGHDKMYWYQQDPGMELHLIHYSYGVNSTEKGDLSSESTVSRIRTEHFPLTLESARPSHTSQYLCASSEPSGVTGELFFGEGSRLTVL.

The chain is built from TRBV29-1 and TRBJ2-4; possibly TRBD1 for D (5 bases). V dropped 0 bases and J dropped 4 bases, with 7 bases sitting between them. Looked up from germline, CDR1 is SQVTM and CDR2 is ANQGSEA. The CDR3 has 13 residues. CDR3 coding DNA: TGCAGCGTTGAAGATTACAGGAAAAACATTCAGTACTTC. This sequence encodes CSVEDYRKNIQYF.

This rearrangement joins TRBV7-9 to TRBJ1-5; D unclear. The V end was cut by 6 bases, the J end by 0 bases, with 12 bases between. Germline lookup yields CDR1 SEHNR and CDR2 FQNEAQ (reference sequence). This CDR3 spans 15 amino acids. CDR3 in amino acids: CASSPADYSNQPQHF. CDR3 DNA: TGTGCCAGCAGTCCCGCGGATTATAGCAATCAGCCCCAGCATTTT.

This clone was seen a handful of times. The chain couples TRBV13 to TRBJ2-7; 8 bases agree with TRBD2. The CDR3 totals 13 residues. Germline CDR1 and CDR2: PRHDT and FYEKMQ (reference sequence). J gave up 5 bases and V 4 bases, and 4 bases lay outside the gene matches. CDR3 sequence (DNA): TGTGCCAGCAGCTCGAGCGGGAGCAACGAGCAGTACTTC. It is translated as CASSSSGSNEQYF.

The J gene is TRBJ1-4, the V gene TRBV29-1; D not resolved. Deletions cut 7 bases from V and 2 bases from J, with 11 bases between. CDR3 length equals 13 residues. CDR1 is SQVTM, CDR2 ANQGSEA, per germline. CDR3 amino acids: CSAGSGTNEKLFF. In DNA, the CDR3 is TGCAGCGCGGGATCCGGGACTAATGAAAAACTGTTTTTT. Supplemented by reference TRBV29-1 and TRBJ1-4, the full variable domain reads SAVISQKPSRDICQRGTSLTIQCQVDSQVTMMFWYRQQPGQSLTLIATANQGSEATYESGFVIDKFPISRPNLTFSTLTVSNMSPEDSSIYLCSAGSGTNEKLFFGSGTQLSVL.

J is TRBJ2-5 and V is TRBV30; TRBD2 aligns across 7 bases. V lost 1 base and J lost 5; bases outside the gene matches: 7. The CDR3 is 14 amino acids. Germline loops: CDR1 GTSNPN, CDR2 SVGIG (reference sequence). This CDR3 reads CAWSGLARVETQYF. DNA for the CDR3: TGTGCCTGGAGTGGACTAGCTCGAGTCGAGACCCAGTACTTC.

The genes are TRBV6-6 and TRBJ2-7; perhaps TRBD1 as D (5 bases). V shed 2 bases and J shed 2 bases, with 7 bases lying between them. Germline CDR1 reads MNHNY; CDR2 reads SVGAGI (reference sequence). The CDR3 consists of 13 residues. The CDR3 region has the DNA TGTGCCAGCAGTTACGACAGCCCCTACGAGCAGTACTTC. This encodes CASSYDSPYEQYF.